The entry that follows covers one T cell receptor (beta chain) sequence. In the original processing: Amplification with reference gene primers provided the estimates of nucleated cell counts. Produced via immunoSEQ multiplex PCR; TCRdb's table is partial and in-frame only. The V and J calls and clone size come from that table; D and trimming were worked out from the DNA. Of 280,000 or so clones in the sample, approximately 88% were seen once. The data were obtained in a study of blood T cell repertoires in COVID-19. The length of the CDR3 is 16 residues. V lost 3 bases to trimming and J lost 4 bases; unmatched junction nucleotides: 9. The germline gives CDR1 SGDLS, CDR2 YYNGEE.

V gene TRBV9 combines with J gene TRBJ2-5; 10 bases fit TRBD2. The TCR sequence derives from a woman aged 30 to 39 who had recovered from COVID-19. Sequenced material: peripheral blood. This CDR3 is CASSGPEGLAVETQYF. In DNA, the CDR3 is TGTGCCAGCAGCGGCCCCGAAGGACTAGCGGTAGAGACCCAGTACTTC.